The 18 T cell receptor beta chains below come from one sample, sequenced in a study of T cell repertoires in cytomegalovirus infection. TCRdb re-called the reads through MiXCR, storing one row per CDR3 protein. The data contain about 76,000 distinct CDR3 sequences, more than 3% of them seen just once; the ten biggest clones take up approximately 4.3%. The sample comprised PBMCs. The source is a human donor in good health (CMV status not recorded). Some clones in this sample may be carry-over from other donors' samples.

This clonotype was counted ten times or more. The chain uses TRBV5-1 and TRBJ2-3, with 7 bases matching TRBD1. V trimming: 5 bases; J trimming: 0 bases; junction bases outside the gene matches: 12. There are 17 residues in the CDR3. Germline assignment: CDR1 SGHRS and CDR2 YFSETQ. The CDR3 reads CASRRGGAFTSTDTQYF. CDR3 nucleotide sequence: TGCGCCAGCAGACGAGGGGGCGCGTTCACTAGCACAGATACGCAGTATTTT.

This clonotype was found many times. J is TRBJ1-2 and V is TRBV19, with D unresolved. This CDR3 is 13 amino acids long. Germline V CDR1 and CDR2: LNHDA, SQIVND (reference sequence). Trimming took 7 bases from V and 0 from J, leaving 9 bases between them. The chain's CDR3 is CASKSPTNYGYTF. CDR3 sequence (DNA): TGTGCCAGTAAAAGCCCCACTAACTATGGCTACACCTTC.

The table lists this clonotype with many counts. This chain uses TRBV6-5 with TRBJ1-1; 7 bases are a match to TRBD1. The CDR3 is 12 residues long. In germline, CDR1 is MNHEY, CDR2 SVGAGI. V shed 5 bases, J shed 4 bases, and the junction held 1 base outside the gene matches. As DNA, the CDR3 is TGTGCCAGCAGTCACAGGGGCACTGAAGCTTTCTTT. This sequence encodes CASSHRGTEAFF.

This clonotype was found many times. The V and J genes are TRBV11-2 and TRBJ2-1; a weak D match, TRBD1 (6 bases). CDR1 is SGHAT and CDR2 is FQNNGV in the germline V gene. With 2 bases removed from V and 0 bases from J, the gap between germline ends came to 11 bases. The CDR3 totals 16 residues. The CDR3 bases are TGTGCCAGCAGCTTACTTCAGGGGAGCTCCTACAATGAGCAGTTCTTC. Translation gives CASSLLQGSSYNEQFF.

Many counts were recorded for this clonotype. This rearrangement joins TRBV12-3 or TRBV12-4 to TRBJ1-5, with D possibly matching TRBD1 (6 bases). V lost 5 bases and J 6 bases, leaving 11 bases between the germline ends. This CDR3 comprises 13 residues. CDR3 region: CASSGAGAQPQHF. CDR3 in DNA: TGTGCCAGCAGTGGGGCGGGGGCTCAGCCCCAGCATTTT.

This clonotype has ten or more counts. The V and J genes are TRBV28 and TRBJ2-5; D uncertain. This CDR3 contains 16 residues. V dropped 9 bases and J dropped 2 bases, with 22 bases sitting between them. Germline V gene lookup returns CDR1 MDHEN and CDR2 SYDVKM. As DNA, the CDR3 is TGTGCCAGTAATTCGAAGGGTAGCACCGGACAAGAGACCCAGTACTTC. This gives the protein CASNSKGSTGQETQYF.

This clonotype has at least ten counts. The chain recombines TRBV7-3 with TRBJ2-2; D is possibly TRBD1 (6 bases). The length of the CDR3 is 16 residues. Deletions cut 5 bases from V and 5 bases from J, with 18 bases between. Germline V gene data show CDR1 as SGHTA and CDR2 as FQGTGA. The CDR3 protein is CASSLDGGTPTGELFF. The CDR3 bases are TGTGCCAGCAGCCTAGACGGTGGGACACCGACCGGGGAGCTGTTTTTT.

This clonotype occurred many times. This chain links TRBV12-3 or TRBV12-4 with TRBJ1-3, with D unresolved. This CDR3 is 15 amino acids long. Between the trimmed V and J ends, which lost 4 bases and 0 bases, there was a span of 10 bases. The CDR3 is CASSYARRSGNTIYF. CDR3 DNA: TGTGCCAGCAGTTACGCGAGGCGCTCTGGAAACACCATATATTTT.

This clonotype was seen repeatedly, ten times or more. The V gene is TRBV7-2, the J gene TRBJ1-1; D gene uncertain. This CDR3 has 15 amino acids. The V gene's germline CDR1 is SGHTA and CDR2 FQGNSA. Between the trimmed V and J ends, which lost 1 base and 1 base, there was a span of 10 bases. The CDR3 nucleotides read TGTGCCAGCAGCTTAGTCCACCCACGGAACACTGAAGCTTTCTTT. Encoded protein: CASSLVHPRNTEAFF.

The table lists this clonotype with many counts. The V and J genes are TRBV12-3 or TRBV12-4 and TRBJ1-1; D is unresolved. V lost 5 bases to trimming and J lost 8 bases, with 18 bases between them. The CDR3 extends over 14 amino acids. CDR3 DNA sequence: TGTGCCAGCAGTATCCCTGGACGGGCACGCGAAGCTTTCTTT. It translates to CASSIPGRAREAFF.

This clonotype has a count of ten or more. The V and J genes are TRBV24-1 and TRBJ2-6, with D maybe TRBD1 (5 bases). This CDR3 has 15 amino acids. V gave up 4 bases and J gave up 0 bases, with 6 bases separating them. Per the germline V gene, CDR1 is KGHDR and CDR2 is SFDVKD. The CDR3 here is CATSEQGSGANVLTF. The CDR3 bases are TGTGCCACCAGTGAGCAGGGCTCTGGGGCCAACGTCCTGACTTTC.

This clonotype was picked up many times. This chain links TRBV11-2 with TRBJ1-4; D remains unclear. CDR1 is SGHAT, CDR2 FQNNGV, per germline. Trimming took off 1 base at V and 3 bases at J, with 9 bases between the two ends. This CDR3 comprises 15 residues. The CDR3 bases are TGTGCCAGCAGCTTAGTAATGGAATCTAATGAAAAACTGTTTTTT. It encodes CASSLVMESNEKLFF.

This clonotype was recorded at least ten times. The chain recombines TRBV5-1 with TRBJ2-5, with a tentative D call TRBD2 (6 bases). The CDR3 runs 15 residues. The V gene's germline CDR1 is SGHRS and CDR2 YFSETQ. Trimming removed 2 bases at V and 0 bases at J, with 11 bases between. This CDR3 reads CASSLPSAYQETQYF. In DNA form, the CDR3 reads TGCGCCAGCAGCTTACCTAGCGCGTACCAAGAGACCCAGTACTTC.

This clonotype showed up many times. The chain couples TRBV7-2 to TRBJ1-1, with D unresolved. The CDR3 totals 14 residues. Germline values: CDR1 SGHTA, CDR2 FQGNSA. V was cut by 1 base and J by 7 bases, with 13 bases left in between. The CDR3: CASSLGSASNEAFF. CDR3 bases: TGTGCCAGCAGCTTAGGATCGGCCAGTAATGAAGCTTTCTTT.

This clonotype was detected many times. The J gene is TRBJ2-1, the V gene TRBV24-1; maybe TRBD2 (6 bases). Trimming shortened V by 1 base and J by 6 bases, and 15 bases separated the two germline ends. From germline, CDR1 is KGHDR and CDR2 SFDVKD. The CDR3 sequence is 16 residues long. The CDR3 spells CATSDLGAGTPNEQFF. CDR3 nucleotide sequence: TGTGCCACCAGTGATTTAGGGGCGGGGACTCCCAATGAGCAGTTCTTC.

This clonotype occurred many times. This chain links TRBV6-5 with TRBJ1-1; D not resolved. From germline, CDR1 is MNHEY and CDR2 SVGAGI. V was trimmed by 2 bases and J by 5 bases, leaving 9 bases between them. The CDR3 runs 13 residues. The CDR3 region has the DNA TGTGCCAGCAGTTACGACGAACGGACTGAAGCTTTCTTT. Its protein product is CASSYDERTEAFF.

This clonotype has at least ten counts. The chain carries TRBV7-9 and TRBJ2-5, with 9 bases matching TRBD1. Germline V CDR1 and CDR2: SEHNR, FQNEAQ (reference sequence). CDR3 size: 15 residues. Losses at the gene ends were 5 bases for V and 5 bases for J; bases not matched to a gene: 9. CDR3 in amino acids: CASSRNRGLRETQYF. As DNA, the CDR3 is TGTGCCAGCAGCCGAAACAGGGGGCTGAGGGAGACCCAGTACTTC.

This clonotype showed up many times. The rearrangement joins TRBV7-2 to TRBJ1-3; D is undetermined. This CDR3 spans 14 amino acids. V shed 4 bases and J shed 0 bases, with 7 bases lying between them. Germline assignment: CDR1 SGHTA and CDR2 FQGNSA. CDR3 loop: CASSSRSSGNTIYF. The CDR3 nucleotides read TGTGCCAGCAGCTCGCGGAGCTCTGGAAACACCATATATTTT.